This paragraph covers one TCR beta chain sequence. Its antigen is not known. The data belong to a study of response to subunit inactivated influenza vaccine. Study-level points and caveats: With each seasonal influenza vaccination, the authors suggested, few new T cells are recruited.

A single record per CDR3 protein comes from TCRdb applying MiXCR to the RT-PCR reads. Among over 750,000 distinct CDR3 sequences, over 20% were seen once, and the ten largest hold roughly 10%. Germline CDR1 reads LGHNA; CDR2 reads YSLEER. Trimming removed 2 bases from V and 5 bases from J, with 8 bases in between. This CDR3 has 13 amino acids. The TCR originated in a man aged 45 to 65 who received an inactivated influenza vaccine. The sample was PBMCs from blood, taken roughly 5 days after vaccination. V and J are TRBV4-3 and TRBJ2-3; unclear D gene. Here the CDR3 reads CASSQQIEDTQYF. In DNA, the CDR3 is TGCGCCAGCAGCCAACAGATTGAAGATACGCAGTATTTT.